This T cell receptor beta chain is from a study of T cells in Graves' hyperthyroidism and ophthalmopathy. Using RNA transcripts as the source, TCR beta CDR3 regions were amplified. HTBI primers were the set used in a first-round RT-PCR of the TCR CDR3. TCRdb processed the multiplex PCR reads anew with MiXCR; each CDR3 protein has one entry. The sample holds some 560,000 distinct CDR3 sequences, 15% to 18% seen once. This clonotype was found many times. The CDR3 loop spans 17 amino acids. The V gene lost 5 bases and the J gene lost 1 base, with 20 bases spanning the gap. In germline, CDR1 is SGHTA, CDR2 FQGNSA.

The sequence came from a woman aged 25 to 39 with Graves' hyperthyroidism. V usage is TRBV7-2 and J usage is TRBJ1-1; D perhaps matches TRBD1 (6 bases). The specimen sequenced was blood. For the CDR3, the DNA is TGTGCCAGCAGCCCCCCTCCAGGGGAGAAGGAGAACACTGAAGCTTTCTTT. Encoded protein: CASSPPPGEKENTEAFF.